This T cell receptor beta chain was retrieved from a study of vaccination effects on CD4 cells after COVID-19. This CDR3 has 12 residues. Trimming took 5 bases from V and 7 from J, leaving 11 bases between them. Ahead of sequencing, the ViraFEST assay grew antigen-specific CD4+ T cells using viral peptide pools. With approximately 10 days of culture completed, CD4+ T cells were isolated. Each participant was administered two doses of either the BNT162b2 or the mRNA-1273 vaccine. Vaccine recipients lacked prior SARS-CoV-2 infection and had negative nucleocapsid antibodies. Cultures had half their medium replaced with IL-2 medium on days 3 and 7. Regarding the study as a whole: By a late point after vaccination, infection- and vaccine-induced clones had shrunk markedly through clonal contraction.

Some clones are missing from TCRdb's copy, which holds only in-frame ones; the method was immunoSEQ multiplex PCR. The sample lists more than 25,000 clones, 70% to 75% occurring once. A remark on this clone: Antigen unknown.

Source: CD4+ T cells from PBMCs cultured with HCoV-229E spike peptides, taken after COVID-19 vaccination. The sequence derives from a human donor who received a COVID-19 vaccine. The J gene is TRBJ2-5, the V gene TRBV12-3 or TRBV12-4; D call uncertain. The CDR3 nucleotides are TGTGCCAGCAGTGCCACCCCATGGACCCAGTACTTC. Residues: CASSATPWTQYF.